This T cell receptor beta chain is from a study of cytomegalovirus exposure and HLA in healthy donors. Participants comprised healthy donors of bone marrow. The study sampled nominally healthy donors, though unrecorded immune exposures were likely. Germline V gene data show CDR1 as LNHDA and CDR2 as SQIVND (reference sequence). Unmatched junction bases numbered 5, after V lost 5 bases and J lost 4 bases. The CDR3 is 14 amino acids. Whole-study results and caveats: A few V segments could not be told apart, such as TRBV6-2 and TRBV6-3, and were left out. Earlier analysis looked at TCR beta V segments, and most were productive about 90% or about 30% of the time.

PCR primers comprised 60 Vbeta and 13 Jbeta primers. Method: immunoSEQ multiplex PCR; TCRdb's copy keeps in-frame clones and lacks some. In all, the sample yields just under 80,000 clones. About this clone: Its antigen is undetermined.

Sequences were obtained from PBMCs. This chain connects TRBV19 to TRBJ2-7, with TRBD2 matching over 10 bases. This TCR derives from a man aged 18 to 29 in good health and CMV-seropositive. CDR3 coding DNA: TGTGCCAGTAGTGCCGCTAGCGGGAGTTACGAGCAGTACTTC. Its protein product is CASSAASGSYEQYF.